This record covers a single TCR beta chain. The antigen is undetermined. These data originate in a study of graft-versus-host responses after intestinal transplantation. Looking at the study overall: Recipients underwent multivisceral, liver-intestinal, or isolated intestinal transplants. Every recipient had anti-thymocyte globulin induction and 2 to 4 years of tacrolimus plus steroids. Study outcomes and limitations: Clonal ratios of graft-versus-host to host-versus-graft in allografts were high for patients exhibiting graft-donor T cell macrochimerism. There were GvH clones found in recipient marrow, and some of them appeared first in ileum or blood.

Measured with immunoSEQ multiplex PCR; TCRdb has only the in-frame clones, and not every one. This table holds around 90,000 clones, around 90% found once. Trimming cost V 2 bases and J 3 bases, with 11 bases left between them. Germline assignment: CDR1 WSHSY and CDR2 SAAADI. This CDR3 comprises 14 residues. The chain combines TRBV10-2 with TRBJ2-7; D is possibly TRBD1 or TRBD2 (5 bases each). Source: unstimulated CD4+ T cells sorted from spleen or lymph node cells, taken before intestinal transplant. The receptor was isolated from a human donor who received an intestinal transplant. The CDR3 is CASSEVVGVYEQYF. As DNA, the CDR3 is TGCGCCAGCAGTGAGGTTGTGGGGGTCTACGAGCAGTACTTC.